This T cell receptor (beta chain) was captured by sequencing in a study of blood T cell repertoires in COVID-19. A single count supports this clone. The germline CDR1 and CDR2 sequences are SGHVS and FNYEAQ. CDR3 size: 16 residues. Losses at the gene ends were 3 bases for V and 7 bases for J; bases not matched to a gene: 14. TCRdb's copy holds only in-frame clones and misses some; the assay was immunoSEQ multiplex PCR. The sample has under 350,000 clones; about nine tenths are singletons. The sample comprised PBMCs or T cells enriched from blood (not recorded which). The clonotype was recovered from a woman under 30 who had recovered from COVID-19. This chain connects TRBV7-6 to TRBJ2-7; 8 bases are a match to TRBD2. The CDR3 protein is CASSFISGTRVREQYF. The CDR3 bases are TGTGCCAGCAGCTTTATCAGTGGGACTAGAGTACGGGAGCAGTACTTC.